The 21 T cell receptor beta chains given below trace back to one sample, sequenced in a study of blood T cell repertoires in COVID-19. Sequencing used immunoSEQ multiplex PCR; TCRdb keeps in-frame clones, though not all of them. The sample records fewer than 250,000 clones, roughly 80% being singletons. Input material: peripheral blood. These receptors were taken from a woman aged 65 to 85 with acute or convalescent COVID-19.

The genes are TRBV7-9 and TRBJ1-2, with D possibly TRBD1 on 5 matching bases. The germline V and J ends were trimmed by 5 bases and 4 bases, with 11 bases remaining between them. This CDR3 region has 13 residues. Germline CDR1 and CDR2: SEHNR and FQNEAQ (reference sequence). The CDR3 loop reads CASSPGESYGYTF. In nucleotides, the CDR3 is TGTGCCAGCAGCCCGGGGGAGAGCTATGGCTACACCTTC. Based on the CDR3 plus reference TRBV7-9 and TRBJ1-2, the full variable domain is DTGVSQNPRHKITKRGQNVTFRCDPISEHNRLYWYRQTLGQGPEFLTYFQNEAQLEKSRLLSDRFSAERPKGSFSTLEIQRTEQGDSAMYLCASSPGESYGYTFGSGTRLTVV.

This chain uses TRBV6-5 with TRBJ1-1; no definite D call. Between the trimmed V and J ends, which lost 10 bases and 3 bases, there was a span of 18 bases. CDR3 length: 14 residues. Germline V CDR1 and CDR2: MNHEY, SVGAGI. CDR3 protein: CAIKAGPGDTEAFF. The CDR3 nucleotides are TGTGCCATTAAAGCCGGGCCGGGAGACACTGAAGCTTTCTTT.

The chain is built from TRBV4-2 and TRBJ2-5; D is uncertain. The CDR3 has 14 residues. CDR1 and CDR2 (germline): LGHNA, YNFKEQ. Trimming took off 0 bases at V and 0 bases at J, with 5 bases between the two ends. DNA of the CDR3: TGTGCCAGCAGCCAAGACCCGTACCAAGAGACCCAGTACTTC. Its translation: CASSQDPYQETQYF.

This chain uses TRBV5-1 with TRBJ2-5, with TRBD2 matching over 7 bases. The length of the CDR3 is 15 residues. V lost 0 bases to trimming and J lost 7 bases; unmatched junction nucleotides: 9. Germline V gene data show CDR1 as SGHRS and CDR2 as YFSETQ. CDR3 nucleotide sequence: TGCGCCAGCAGCTTGGAGACGACTAGCATAGGGACCCAGTACTTC. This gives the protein CASSLETTSIGTQYF.

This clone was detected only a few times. CDR3 residues: CASSSGGAHYGYTF. The CDR3 DNA reads TGTGCCAGCAGCTCCGGGGGGGCCCACTATGGCTACACCTTC. The chain is built from TRBV28 and TRBJ1-2; D possibly corresponds to TRBD1 (6 bases). The CDR3 consists of 14 residues. The ends were cut back, 6 bases at V and 3 bases at J, with 14 bases in the middle. CDR1 is MDHEN, CDR2 SYDVKM, per germline.

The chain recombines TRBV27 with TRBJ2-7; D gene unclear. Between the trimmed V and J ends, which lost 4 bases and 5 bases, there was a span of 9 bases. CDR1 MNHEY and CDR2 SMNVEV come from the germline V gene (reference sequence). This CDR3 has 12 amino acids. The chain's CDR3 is CASSSGTHEQYF. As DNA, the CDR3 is TGTGCCAGCAGTTCAGGTACCCACGAGCAGTACTTC.

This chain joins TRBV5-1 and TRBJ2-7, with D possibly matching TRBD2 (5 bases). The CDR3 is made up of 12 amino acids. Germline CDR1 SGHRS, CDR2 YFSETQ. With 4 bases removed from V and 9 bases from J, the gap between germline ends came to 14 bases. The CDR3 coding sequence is TGCGCCAGCAGCCCGAGCGGAAGGGTGCAGTACTTC. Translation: CASSPSGRVQYF.

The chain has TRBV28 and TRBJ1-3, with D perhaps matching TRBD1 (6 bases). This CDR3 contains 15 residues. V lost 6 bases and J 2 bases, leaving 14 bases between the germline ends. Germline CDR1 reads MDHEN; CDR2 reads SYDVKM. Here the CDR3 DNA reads TGTGCCAGCAGAGCAGGGGCAGGGACTGGAAACACCATATATTTT. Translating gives CASRAGAGTGNTIYF.

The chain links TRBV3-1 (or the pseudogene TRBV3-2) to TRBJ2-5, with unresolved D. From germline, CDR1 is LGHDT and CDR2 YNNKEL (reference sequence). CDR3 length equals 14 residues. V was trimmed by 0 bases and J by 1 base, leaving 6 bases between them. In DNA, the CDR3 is TGTGCCAGCAGCCAAGACGTCTCCCAAGAGACCCAGTACTTC. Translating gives CASSQDVSQETQYF.

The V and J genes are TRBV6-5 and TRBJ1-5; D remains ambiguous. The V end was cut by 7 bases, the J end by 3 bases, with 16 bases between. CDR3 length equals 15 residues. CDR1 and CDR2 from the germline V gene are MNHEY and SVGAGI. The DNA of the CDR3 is TGTGCCAGCAAGGTGAGGGAGCTTCACAATCAGCCCCAGCATTTT. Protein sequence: CASKVRELHNQPQHF.

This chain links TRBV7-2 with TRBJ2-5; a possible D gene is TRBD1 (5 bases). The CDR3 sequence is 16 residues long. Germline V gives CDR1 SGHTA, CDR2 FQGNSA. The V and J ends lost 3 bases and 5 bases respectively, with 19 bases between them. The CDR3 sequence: CASSFSPGQGLETQYF. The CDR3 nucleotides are TGTGCCAGCAGCTTCTCCCCCGGGCAGGGTCTGGAGACCCAGTACTTC.

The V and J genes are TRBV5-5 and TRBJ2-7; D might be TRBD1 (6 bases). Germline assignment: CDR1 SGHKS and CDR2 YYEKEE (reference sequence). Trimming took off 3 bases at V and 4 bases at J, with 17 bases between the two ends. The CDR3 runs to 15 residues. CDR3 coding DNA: TGTGCCAGCAGCTCCAGAGGGACACAAAGTTACGAGCAGTACTTC. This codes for CASSSRGTQSYEQYF.

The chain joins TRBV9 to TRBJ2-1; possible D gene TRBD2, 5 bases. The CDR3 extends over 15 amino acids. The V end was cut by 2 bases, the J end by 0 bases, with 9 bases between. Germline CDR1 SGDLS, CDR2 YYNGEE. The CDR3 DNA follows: TGTGCCAGCAGCGTGACGGGGAACTCCTACAATGAGCAGTTCTTC. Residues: CASSVTGNSYNEQFF.

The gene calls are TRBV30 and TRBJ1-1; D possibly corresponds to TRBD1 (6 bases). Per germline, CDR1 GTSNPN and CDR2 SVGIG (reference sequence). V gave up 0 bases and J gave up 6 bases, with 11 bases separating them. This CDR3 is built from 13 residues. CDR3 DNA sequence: TGTGCCTGGAGTGTAGGCAGGGGCGCTGAAGCTTTCTTT. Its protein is CAWSVGRGAEAFF. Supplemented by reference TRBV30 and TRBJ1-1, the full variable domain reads SQTIHQWPATLVQPVGSPLSLECTVEGTSNPNLYWYRQAAGRGLQLLFYSVGIGQISSEVPQNLSASRPQDRQFILSSKKLLLSDSGFYLCAWSVGRGAEAFFGQGTRLTVV.

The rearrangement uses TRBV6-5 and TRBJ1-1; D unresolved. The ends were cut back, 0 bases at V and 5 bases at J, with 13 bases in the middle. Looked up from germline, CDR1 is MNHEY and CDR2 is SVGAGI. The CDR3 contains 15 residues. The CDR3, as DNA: TGTGCCAGCAGTTACTCCCCGAGCTCTCCGACTGAAGCTTTCTTT. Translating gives CASSYSPSSPTEAFF.

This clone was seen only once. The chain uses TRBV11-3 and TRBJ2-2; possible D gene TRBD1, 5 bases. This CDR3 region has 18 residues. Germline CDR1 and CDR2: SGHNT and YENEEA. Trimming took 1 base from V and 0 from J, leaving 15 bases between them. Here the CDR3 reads CASSLGLPDSSNTGELFF. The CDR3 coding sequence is TGTGCCAGCAGCTTAGGTCTCCCAGACAGCTCGAACACCGGGGAGCTGTTTTTT.

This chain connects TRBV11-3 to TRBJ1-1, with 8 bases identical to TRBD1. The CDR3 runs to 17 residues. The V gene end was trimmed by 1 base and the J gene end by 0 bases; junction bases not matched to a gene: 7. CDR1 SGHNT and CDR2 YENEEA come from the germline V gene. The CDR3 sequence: CASSLGRGRGMNTEAFF. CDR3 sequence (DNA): TGTGCCAGCAGCTTAGGCAGGGGGCGAGGGATGAACACTGAAGCTTTCTTT.

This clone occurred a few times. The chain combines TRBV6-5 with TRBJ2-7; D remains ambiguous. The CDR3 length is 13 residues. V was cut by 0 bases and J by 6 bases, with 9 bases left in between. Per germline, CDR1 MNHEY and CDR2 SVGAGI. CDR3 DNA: TGTGCCAGCAGTTACTCGGGCCCCCCCGAGCAGTACTTC. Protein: CASSYSGPPEQYF.

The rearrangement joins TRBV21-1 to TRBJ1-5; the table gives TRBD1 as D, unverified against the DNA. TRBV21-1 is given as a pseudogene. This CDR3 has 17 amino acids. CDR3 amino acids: CASSKEYGGQEVEPQHF. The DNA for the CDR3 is TGTGCCAGCAGCAAAGAATACGGAGGACAGGAGGTTGAGCCCCAGCATTTT.

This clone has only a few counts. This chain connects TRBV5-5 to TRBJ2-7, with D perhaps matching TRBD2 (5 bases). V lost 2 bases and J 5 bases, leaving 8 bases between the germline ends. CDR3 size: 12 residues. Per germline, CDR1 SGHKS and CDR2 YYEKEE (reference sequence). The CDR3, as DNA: TGTGCCAGCAGCTTACTCGGGGACGAGCAGTACTTC. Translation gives CASSLLGDEQYF.

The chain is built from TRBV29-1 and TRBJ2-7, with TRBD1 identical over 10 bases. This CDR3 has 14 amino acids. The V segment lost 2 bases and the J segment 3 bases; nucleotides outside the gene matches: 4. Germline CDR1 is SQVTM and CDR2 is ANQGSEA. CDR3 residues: CSVESGQGIYEQYF. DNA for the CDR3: TGCAGCGTTGAATCGGGACAGGGGATCTACGAGCAGTACTTC.